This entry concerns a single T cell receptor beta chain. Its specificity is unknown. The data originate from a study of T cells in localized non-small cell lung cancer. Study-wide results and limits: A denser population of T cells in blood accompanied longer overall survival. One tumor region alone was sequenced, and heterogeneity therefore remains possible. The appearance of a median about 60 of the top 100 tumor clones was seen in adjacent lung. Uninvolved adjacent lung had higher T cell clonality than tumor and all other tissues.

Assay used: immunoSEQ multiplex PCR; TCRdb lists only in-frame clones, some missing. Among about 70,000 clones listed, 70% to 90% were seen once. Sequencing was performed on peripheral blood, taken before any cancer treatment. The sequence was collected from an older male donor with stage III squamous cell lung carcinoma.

The CDR3 sequence is CASILRSGDRTGELFF. In DNA, the CDR3 is TGTGCCAGCATCTTACGGAGCGGTGATAGGACCGGGGAGCTGTTTTTT. The genes are TRBV6-6 and TRBJ2-2; D might be TRBD2 (5 bases). V was clipped by 7 bases and J by 5 bases, with 20 bases between them. The CDR3 totals 16 residues. The germline V gene has CDR1 MNHNY and CDR2 SVGAGI (reference sequence).